These 2 T cell receptor beta chains originate from one sample sequenced in a study of T cell clonality in common variable immunodeficiency. This table comes from immunoSEQ multiplex PCR, and its TCRdb copy is limited to in-frame clones, with some not included. Sampling found about 40,000 clones, none seen once. The sequenced sample was peripheral blood mononuclear cells. The receptors were sampled from a person aged 18 to 70 in good health.

The sample holds many counts of this clone. Read coverage stops 3 residues before the CDR3 terminus; the germline J gene supplies the remainder. The chain carries TRBV20-1 and TRBJ1-5, with 8 bases fitting TRBD1. The CDR3 is made up of 13 amino acids. V was clipped by 6 bases and J by 7 bases; unmatched bases: 8. CDR1 is DFQATT, CDR2 SNEGSKA, per germline (reference sequence). CDR3 residues: CSATDRGGQPQHF. The sequenced CDR3 bases are TGCAGTGCGACCGACAGGGGTGGCCAGCCC.

In its sample, this clone was seen many times. The read finishes 3 residues shy of the CDR3 end, and the germline J gene is used to complete it. The V gene is TRBV20-1, the J gene TRBJ1-1; tentative D call: TRBD1 (6 bases). Germline lookup yields CDR1 DFQATT and CDR2 SNEGSKA (reference sequence). The CDR3 sequence is 14 residues long. V was trimmed by 5 bases and J by 3 bases, leaving 16 bases between them. CDR3 bases read: TGCAGTGCTCGTAAGACAGGATCCGACACTGAA. Translated, it gives CSARKTGSDTE. The whole CDR3 is CSARKTGSDTEAFF.